The 23 T cell receptor beta chains below come from one sample, sequenced in a study of blood T cell repertoires in COVID-19. Sequencing used immunoSEQ multiplex PCR; TCRdb keeps in-frame clones, though not all of them. The table has approximately 320,000 clones, roughly 90% seen once. Sequencing was carried out using PBMCs or T cells enriched from blood (not recorded which). These receptors were obtained from a woman between 18 and 29 years old who had recovered from COVID-19.

The chain links TRBV5-1 to TRBJ1-4; the D gene is possibly TRBD1 (5 bases). Trimming pared 2 bases from V and 3 bases from J, leaving 8 bases between. CDR3 length: 14 amino acids. The germline gives CDR1 SGHRS, CDR2 YFSETQ. CDR3 sequence: CASSLTGPNEKLFF. The CDR3 nucleotides read TGCGCCAGCAGCTTAACAGGACCTAATGAAAAACTGTTTTTT. The whole variable domain, filled in from reference TRBV5-1 and TRBJ1-4, reads KAGVTQTPRYLIKTRGQQVTLSCSPISGHRSVSWYQQTPGQGLQFLFEYFSETQRNKGNFPGRFSGRQFSNSRSEMNVSTLELGDSALYLCASSLTGPNEKLFFGSGTQLSVL.

This clone occurred once. The chain has TRBV9 and TRBJ2-7; tentative D call: TRBD1 (9 bases). V shed 1 base and J shed 12 bases, with 32 bases lying between them. CDR3 length: 18 amino acids. Germline assignment: CDR1 SGDLS and CDR2 YYNGEE. The CDR3, as DNA: TGTGCCAGCAGCGTATCCGGGACAGGGACACTAGCGGAGCCAACTTTGTACTTC. Protein: CASSVSGTGTLAEPTLYF.

This chain joins TRBV28 and TRBJ1-2, with TRBD1 identical over 7 bases. The CDR3 extends over 12 amino acids. CDR1 MDHEN and CDR2 SYDVKM come from the germline V gene. The V segment lost 6 bases and the J segment 6 bases; nucleotides outside the gene matches: 4. CDR3 DNA sequence: TGTGCCAGCAGATTGACAGGGAATGGCTACACCTTC. Its protein is CASRLTGNGYTF.

The table lists this clone with a few counts. The V and J genes are TRBV18 and TRBJ1-1; D not resolved. Per the germline V gene, CDR1 is KGHSH and CDR2 is LQKENI. The V and J ends lost 3 bases and 4 bases respectively, with 9 bases between them. The CDR3 length is 13 residues. This CDR3 reads CASSPATGTEAFF. CDR3 DNA: TGTGCCAGCTCACCGGCGACGGGCACTGAAGCTTTCTTT.

The chain employs TRBV7-2 and TRBJ2-3; D possibly corresponds to TRBD2 (5 bases). CDR3 length: 16 amino acids. Germline V gene data show CDR1 as SGHTA and CDR2 as FQGNSA. V lost 5 bases and J lost 2, with 17 bases in between. The chain's CDR3 is CASSLAGGSSTDTQYF. The CDR3 region has the DNA TGTGCCAGCAGCCTGGCGGGCGGAAGCTCCACAGATACGCAGTATTTT.

The rearrangement joins TRBV19 to TRBJ1-2; TRBD1 matches 8 bases. After removal of 9 bases from V and 2 bases from J, the junction contained 11 bases not matched to a gene. The CDR3 length is 15 residues. Germline-derived CDR1 and CDR2 are LNHDA and SQIVND (reference sequence). The CDR3 loop is CARQIRAGGNYGYTF. The CDR3 DNA is TGTGCCAGACAGATAAGGGCAGGGGGCAACTATGGCTACACCTTC.

CDR3 loop: CASSPGGGGPEAFF. Here the CDR3 DNA reads TGTGCCAGCAGTCCAGGGGGTGGTGGGCCTGAAGCTTTCTTT. This sequence joins TRBV9 and TRBJ1-1; 7 bases align to TRBD1. The CDR3 is made up of 14 amino acids. The V gene end was trimmed by 5 bases and the J gene end by 6 bases; junction bases not matched to a gene: 10. Germline CDR1 is SGDLS and CDR2 is YYNGEE.

The V gene is TRBV7-2, the J gene TRBJ2-5; tentatively, D is TRBD1 (6 bases). Germline V gene sequence: CDR1 SGHTA, CDR2 FQGNSA. V was trimmed by 1 base and J by 0 bases, leaving 12 bases between them. The CDR3 consists of 16 residues. CDR3 sequence reads: CASSLVGQTYQETQYF. The DNA of the CDR3 is TGTGCCAGCAGCTTAGTTGGACAGACGTACCAAGAGACCCAGTACTTC. Based on the CDR3 plus reference TRBV7-2 and TRBJ2-5, the full variable domain is GAGVSQSPSNKVTEKGKDVELRCDPISGHTALYWYRQSLGQGLEFLIYFQGNSAPDKSGLPSDRFSAERTGGSVSTLTIQRTQQEDSAVYLCASSLVGQTYQETQYFGPGTRLLVL.

This chain connects TRBV6-5 to TRBJ1-3, with D maybe TRBD1 (5 bases). Trimming removed 7 bases from V and 2 bases from J, with 9 bases in between. Germline CDR1 MNHEY, CDR2 SVGAGI. The CDR3 length is 13 residues. The CDR3 DNA is TGTGCCAGCAAAGGAGGGGCTGGAAACACCATATATTTT. Amino acids: CASKGGAGNTIYF.

The gene calls are TRBV4-3 and TRBJ2-7, with D possibly being TRBD2 (7 bases). Germline lookup yields CDR1 LGHNA and CDR2 YSLEER. The CDR3 is 15 amino acids. V dropped 4 bases and J dropped 4 bases, with 17 bases sitting between them. The CDR3 spells CASSPEEGGTYEQYF. DNA of the CDR3: TGCGCCAGCAGCCCAGAGGAGGGGGGGACGTACGAGCAGTACTTC.

The chain links TRBV3-1 (or the pseudogene TRBV3-2) to TRBJ2-2; D uncertain. CDR1 and CDR2 (germline): LGHDT, YNNKEL (reference sequence). The CDR3 has 11 residues. Trimming took off 1 base at V and 8 bases at J, with 2 bases between the two ends. For the CDR3, the DNA is TGTGCCAGCAGCCAAGCTGGGGAGCTGTTTTTT. This sequence encodes CASSQAGELFF.

The genes are TRBV6-5 and TRBJ2-7, with TRBD1 identical over 7 bases. The V gene end was trimmed by 6 bases and the J gene end by 6 bases; junction bases not matched to a gene: 14. This CDR3 comprises 15 residues. Germline CDR1 is MNHEY and CDR2 is SVGAGI. The CDR3 is CASRLYRQGLSEQYF. CDR3 nucleotides: TGTGCCAGCAGGTTATACCGACAGGGTCTTTCCGAGCAGTACTTC.

CDR3 in amino acids: CASSSDIYGYTF. The DNA of the CDR3 is TGTGCCAGCAGTTCGGACATCTATGGCTACACCTTC. J is TRBJ1-2 and V is TRBV5-8; possible D gene TRBD1, 5 bases. The CDR3 loop spans 12 amino acids. Per the germline V gene, CDR1 is SGHTS and CDR2 is YDEGEE. Deletions cut 5 bases from V and 4 bases from J, with 9 bases between.

DNA of the CDR3: TGTGCCAGCACCAAGTCAGGGTTGGGCTACACCTTC. Protein product: CASTKSGLGYTF. The genes are TRBV6-5 and TRBJ1-2; D might be TRBD1 (5 bases). Germline assignment: CDR1 MNHEY and CDR2 SVGAGI. V was shortened by 7 bases and J by 8 bases, with 14 bases between the two germline ends. CDR3 length: 12 amino acids.

This sequence joins TRBV2 and TRBJ2-5; a possible D gene is TRBD1 (5 bases). Germline V lookup: CDR1 SNHLY, CDR2 FYNNEI. The CDR3 sequence is 12 residues long. Trimming took 6 bases from V and 5 from J, leaving 10 bases between them. The CDR3, as DNA: TGTGCCAGCAGCGGGCAGGGTGAGACCCAGTACTTC. It specifies CASSGQGETQYF.

The gene calls are TRBV4-3 and TRBJ2-7; 7 bases map to TRBD1. CDR3 length: 17 amino acids. CDR1 LGHNA and CDR2 YSLEER come from the germline V gene. V dropped 0 bases and J dropped 4; count of bases not matched to a gene: 12. The CDR3 here is CASSQEEKGAIRYEQYF. The CDR3 DNA is TGCGCCAGCAGCCAAGAAGAAAAGGGGGCGATCAGGTACGAGCAGTACTTC.

J is TRBJ1-5 and V is TRBV2; a possible D gene is TRBD1 (5 bases). Between the trimmed V and J ends, which lost 5 bases and 0 bases, there was a span of 14 bases. The CDR3 contains 16 residues. The V gene's germline CDR1 is SNHLY and CDR2 FYNNEI. This CDR3 is CASSSQGRLSNQPQHF. The CDR3 DNA follows: TGTGCCAGCAGTAGCCAGGGTAGACTTAGCAATCAGCCCCAGCATTTT.

The chain recombines TRBV5-5 with TRBJ2-2; maybe TRBD2 (6 bases). V was clipped by 4 bases and J by 1 base, with 11 bases between them. This CDR3 is 15 amino acids long. Per germline, CDR1 SGHKS and CDR2 YYEKEE (reference sequence). CDR3 sequence reads: CASSPGLLNTGELFF. The CDR3 region has the DNA TGTGCCAGCAGCCCGGGACTGCTGAACACCGGGGAGCTGTTTTTT.

This chain links TRBV14 with TRBJ1-1, with 7 bases fitting TRBD1. The CDR3 sequence is 12 residues long. Germline CDR1 and CDR2: SGHDN and FVKESK. V lost 5 bases, J lost 8 bases, and 5 bases stayed unmatched. The CDR3 region has the DNA TGTGCCAGCAGCTCCTACAGGGGCGAAGCTTTCTTT. Translating gives CASSSYRGEAFF.

J is TRBJ2-3 and V is TRBV5-1; D is possibly TRBD1 (5 bases). The CDR3 is made up of 16 amino acids. Trimming stripped 5 bases from V and 0 bases from J, with 16 bases between. Germline V gene data show CDR1 as SGHRS and CDR2 as YFSETQ. Here the CDR3 reads CASRLLTGSSTDTQYF. The DNA of the CDR3 is TGCGCCAGCAGACTCCTCACAGGATCTAGCACAGATACGCAGTATTTT.

V is TRBV2 and J is TRBJ1-2; 9 bases fit TRBD1. Germline values: CDR1 SNHLY, CDR2 FYNNEI. This CDR3 has 15 residues. With V trimmed by 7 bases and J by 8 bases, 14 bases remained unmatched. The chain's CDR3 is CASKMQQGAPGGYTF. The DNA of the CDR3 is TGTGCCAGCAAGATGCAACAGGGGGCGCCTGGGGGCTACACCTTC.

Remarks on this clone: Distinct nucleotide sequences in the sample also encode this CDR3. This chain uses TRBV5-5 with TRBJ1-1; 9 bases fit TRBD1. This CDR3 region has 15 residues. Germline V lookup: CDR1 SGHKS, CDR2 YYEKEE (reference sequence). Trimming took 4 bases from V and 5 from J; bases not matched to a gene: 9. CDR3 region: CASSKTGGPNTEAFF. CDR3 DNA: TGTGCCAGCAGCAAAACAGGGGGCCCGAATACTGAAGCTTTCTTT.

The CDR3 DNA sequence: TGTGCCAGCAGCCCGCGCGGGGTCGGTAATGAAAAACTGTTTTTT. Encoded protein: CASSPRGVGNEKLFF. This sequence joins TRBV7-2 and TRBJ1-4, with D hard to call. CDR3 length: 15 residues. Germline CDR1 reads SGHTA; CDR2 reads FQGNSA. V lost 5 bases and J 4 bases, leaving 14 bases between the germline ends.